This is a list of T cell receptor beta chains from one sample in a study of cytomegalovirus exposure and HLA in healthy donors. Sequencing was performed with immunoSEQ multiplex PCR; in TCRdb, only in-frame clones are kept and a portion is missing. The repertoire holds roughly 120,000 clones, with approximately 78% as singletons. Sequenced input: PBMCs. The receptors come from a woman in her thirties or forties in good health and CMV-seropositive. The conserved cysteine and the conserved F or W are not part of the CDR3 here.

j_gene	v_gene	CDR3aa
TRBJ1-1	TRBV5-5	ASSYPGDTEAF
TRBJ2-5	TRBV9	ASSVSAGGSRETQY
TRBJ2-3	TRBV7-9	ASSLPSGGLGADTQY
TRBJ1-2	TRBV5-6	ASSPGLRLNYGYT
TRBJ1-2	TRBV29-1	SVEVGGGGYT
TRBJ1-2	TRBV7-2	ASSLIGQGAYGYT
TRBJ2-3	TRBV29-1	SVEDPSGGTDTQY
TRBJ2-7	TRBV6-1	ASSESPTSLVPYEQY
TRBJ1-1	TRBV7-3	ASRAGTAYTEAF
TRBJ2-2	TRBV7-2	ASSLLQGNTGELF
TRBJ1-1	TRBV19	ASSRQANTEAF
TRBJ2-7	TRBV27	ASRGVSYEQY
TRBJ2-7	TRBV5-1	ASRHTTGSSYEQY
TRBJ1-6	TRBV9	ASSVAGASSYNSPLH
TRBJ2-3	TRBV7-2	ASSQAAGEDTQY
TRBJ2-6	TRBV29-1	SALSGANVLT
TRBJ2-7	TRBV6-6	ASSYKGGSYEQY
TRBJ2-2	TRBV5-4	ASSLEGGQITGELF
TRBJ2-7	TRBV9	ASSVGGRAYEQY
TRBJ2-7	TRBV10-2	ASSESDGGGSYEQY
TRBJ1-1	TRBV7-2	ATRQGGSRAF
TRBJ1-2	TRBV6-4	ASSYSTGGGGGYT
TRBJ2-7	TRBV7-9	ASSMRRQGGNYEQY
TRBJ2-5	TRBV15	ATSSRAIWPSETQY
TRBJ2-7	TRBV27	ASSSWGGSYEQY
TRBJ2-7	TRBV10-3	AIRSNNYEQY
TRBJ1-1	TRBV10-3	ATRRQGSTEAF
TRBJ1-1	TRBV21-1	ASSKRWGGVRVVNTEAF
TRBJ2-3	TRBV29-1	SVNALTGWRGGTDTQY
TRBJ1-2	TRBV5-5	ASSLAMKAGDRSYT
TRBJ1-4	TRBV18	ASSPPEGGSEKLF
TRBJ1-1	TRBV4-3	ASSQETGQVGTEAF
TRBJ1-1	TRBV5-1	ASSIGRTEAF
TRBJ1-4	TRBV7-2	ASRTGQGAANEKLF
TRBJ2-4	TRBV5-6	ASSTDRAKNIQY
TRBJ1-5	TRBV6-1	AIAVQAGQPQH
TRBJ2-7	TRBV9	ASSVGEAGETYEQY
TRBJ2-3	TRBV7-9	ASSSLSEDTQY
TRBJ1-2	TRBV9	ASSVDLDGGYGYT
TRBJ1-6	TRBV5-1	ASSLVGQGQSPLH
TRBJ1-6	TRBV11-2	ASSITGRGNSPLH
TRBJ1-2	TRBV15	ATSKQQGANYGYT
TRBJ1-1	TRBV7-3	ASSPRGSGTEAF
TRBJ1-1	TRBV11-2	ASSFLRGDTEAF
TRBJ2-5	TRBV6-5	ASRTPGGQETQY
TRBJ2-7	TRBV5-1	ASSFSESEQY
TRBJ1-4	TRBV4-2	ASSQDAGSKLF
TRBJ2-3	TRBV5-4	ASSPAGTDTQY
TRBJ1-1	TRBV18	ASSGGGLNTEAF
TRBJ2-3	TRBV5-1	ASSPARGADTQY
TRBJ1-3	TRBV7-2	ASSFERNTIY
TRBJ1-4	TRBV19	ASRRARSEKLF